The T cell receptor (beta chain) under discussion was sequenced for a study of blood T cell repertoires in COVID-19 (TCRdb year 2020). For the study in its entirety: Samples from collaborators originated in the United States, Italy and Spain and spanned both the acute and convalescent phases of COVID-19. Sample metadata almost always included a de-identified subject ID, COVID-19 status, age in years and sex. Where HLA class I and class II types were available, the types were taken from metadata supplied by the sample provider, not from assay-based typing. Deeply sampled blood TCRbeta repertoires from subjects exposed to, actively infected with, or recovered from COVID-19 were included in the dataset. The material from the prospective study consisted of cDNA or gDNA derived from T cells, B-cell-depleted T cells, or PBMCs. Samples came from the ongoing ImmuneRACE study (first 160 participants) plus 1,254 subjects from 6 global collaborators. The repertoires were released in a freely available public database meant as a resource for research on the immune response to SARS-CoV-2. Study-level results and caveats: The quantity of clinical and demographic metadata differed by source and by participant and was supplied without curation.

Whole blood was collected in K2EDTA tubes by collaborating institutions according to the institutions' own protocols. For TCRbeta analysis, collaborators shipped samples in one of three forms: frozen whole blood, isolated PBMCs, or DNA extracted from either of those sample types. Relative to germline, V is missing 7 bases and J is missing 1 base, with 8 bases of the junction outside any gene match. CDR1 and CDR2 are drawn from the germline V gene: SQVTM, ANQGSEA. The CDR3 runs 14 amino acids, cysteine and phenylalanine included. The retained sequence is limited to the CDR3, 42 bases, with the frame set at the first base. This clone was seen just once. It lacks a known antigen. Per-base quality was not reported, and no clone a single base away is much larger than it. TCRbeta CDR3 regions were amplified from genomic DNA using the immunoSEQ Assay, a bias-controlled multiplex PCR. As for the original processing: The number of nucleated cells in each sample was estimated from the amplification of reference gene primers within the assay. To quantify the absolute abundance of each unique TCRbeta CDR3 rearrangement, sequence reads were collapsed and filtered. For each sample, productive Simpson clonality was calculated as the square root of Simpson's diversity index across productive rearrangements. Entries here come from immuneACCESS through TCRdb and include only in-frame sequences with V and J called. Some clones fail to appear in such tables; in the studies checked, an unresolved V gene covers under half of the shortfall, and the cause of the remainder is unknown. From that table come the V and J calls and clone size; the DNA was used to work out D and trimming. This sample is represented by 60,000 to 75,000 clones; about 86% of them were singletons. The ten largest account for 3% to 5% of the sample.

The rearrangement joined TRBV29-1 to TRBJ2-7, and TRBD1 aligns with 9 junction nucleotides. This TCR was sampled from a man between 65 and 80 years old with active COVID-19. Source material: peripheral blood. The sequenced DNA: TGCAGCGCCTTGGTCGGGACAGGGTCCTACGAGCAGTACTTC. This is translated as CSALVGTGSYEQYF.